The rows below give T cell receptor beta chains drawn from one sample of a study of blood T cells in healthy people across ages. TCRdb recomputed calls from the 5' RACE reads with MiXCR, one row per CDR3 protein. The table lists about 970,000 distinct CDR3 sequences, 45% to 60% of them singletons, with about 20% in the top ten. Input material: blood. All receptors come from a woman aged 55-69 years in good health. The CDR3 runs from the conserved cysteine through the conserved F or W. Each record gives: clone size, D gene, J gene, V gene, CDR3 protein, CDR3 DNA. The D gene is left open where the match is weak. The size entry is marked missing in some rows and otherwise reads once, few, many or a size class.

clone_size: NA
d_call: TRBD1
j_call: TRBJ1-5
v_call: TRBV7-2
cdr3_aa: CASSFMGTVNQPQHF
cdr3_nt: TGTGCCAGCAGCTTTATGGGGACAGTGAATCAGCCCCAGCATTTT

clone_size: NA
d_call: NA
j_call: TRBJ2-2
v_call: TRBV28
cdr3_aa: CAGSLFSRQHAGELFF
cdr3_nt: TGTGCCGGCAGTTTATTCAGTCGACAGCACGCCGGGGAGCTGTTTTTT

clone_size: NA
d_call: NA
j_call: TRBJ2-7
v_call: TRBV12-3/TRBV12-4
cdr3_aa: CASSLNRFYEQYF
cdr3_nt: TGTGCCAGCAGTTTGAACAGGTTCTACGAGCAGTACTTC

clone_size: NA
d_call: NA
j_call: TRBJ2-7
v_call: TRBV12-3/TRBV12-4
cdr3_aa: CASRQAGSSYEQYF
cdr3_nt: TGTGCCAGCAGACAGGCGGGGAGCTCCTACGAGCAGTACTTC

clone_size: many
d_call: NA
j_call: TRBJ1-1
v_call: TRBV6-5
cdr3_aa: CASSYSRTMDTEAFF
cdr3_nt: TGTGCCAGCAGTTACTCTCGGACAATGGACACTGAAGCTTTCTTT

clone_size: many
d_call: NA
j_call: TRBJ2-4
v_call: TRBV13
cdr3_aa: CASSLEPQRKNIQYF
cdr3_nt: TGTGCCAGCAGCTTAGAACCACAGCGAAAAAACATTCAGTACTTC

clone_size: NA
d_call: NA
j_call: TRBJ2-7
v_call: TRBV2
cdr3_aa: CASTYRHYEQYF
cdr3_nt: TGTGCCAGCACTTACAGACACTACGAGCAGTACTTC

clone_size: NA
d_call: NA
j_call: TRBJ2-7
v_call: TRBV7-6
cdr3_aa: CASSLGNARINCEQYF
cdr3_nt: TGTGCCAGCAGCTTAGGTAACGCTAGAATAAACTGCGAGCAGTACTTC

clone_size: NA
d_call: TRBD1
j_call: TRBJ2-7
v_call: TRBV6-5
cdr3_aa: CASRIDRGAYEQYF
cdr3_nt: TGTGCCAGCAGAATAGACAGGGGCGCCTACGAGCAGTACTTC

clone_size: NA
d_call: TRBD2
j_call: TRBJ2-7
v_call: TRBV29-1
cdr3_aa: CSVDGLTSGRGYEQYF
cdr3_nt: TGCAGCGTTGACGGTTTGACTAGCGGGAGGGGCTATGAGCAGTACTTC

clone_size: few
d_call: NA
j_call: TRBJ2-4
v_call: TRBV20-1
cdr3_aa: CSAPQEPQVGIQYF
cdr3_nt: TGCAGTGCCCCCCAGGAACCCCAGGTTGGCATTCAGTACTTC

clone_size: few
d_call: NA
j_call: TRBJ1-2
v_call: TRBV27
cdr3_aa: CASGQGLYGYTF
cdr3_nt: TGTGCCAGCGGGCAAGGCCTCTATGGCTACACCTTC

clone_size: NA
d_call: NA
j_call: TRBJ1-1
v_call: TRBV4-1
cdr3_aa: CASSHRLGQGSTEAFF
cdr3_nt: TGCGCCAGCAGCCATCGATTGGGCCAGGGATCCACTGAAGCTTTCTTT

clone_size: many
d_call: NA
j_call: TRBJ2-6
v_call: TRBV6-2/TRBV6-3
cdr3_aa: CASSYRGANVLTF
cdr3_nt: TGTGCCAGCAGTTATCGTGGGGCCAACGTCCTGACTTTC

clone_size: NA
d_call: TRBD2
j_call: TRBJ2-1
v_call: TRBV5-1
cdr3_aa: CASSVRTSGAVNAQFF
cdr3_nt: TGCGCCAGCAGCGTACGGACTAGCGGGGCCGTTAATGCGCAGTTCTTC

clone_size: once
d_call: NA
j_call: TRBJ2-3
v_call: TRBV12-5
cdr3_aa: CASGLVPRGPDTQYF
cdr3_nt: TGTGCTAGTGGTTTGGTCCCCAGGGGTCCAGATACGCAGTATTTT

clone_size: NA
d_call: NA
j_call: TRBJ2-5
v_call: TRBV4-3
cdr3_aa: CASSHLAVSGGLETQYF
cdr3_nt: TGCGCCAGCAGTCATCTCGCCGTTTCCGGCGGGCTCGAGACCCAGTACTTC

clone_size: NA
d_call: TRBD2
j_call: TRBJ2-7
v_call: TRBV4-2
cdr3_aa: CASSQWLAATYEQYF
cdr3_nt: TGTGCCAGCAGCCAGTGGCTAGCGGCAACCTACGAGCAGTACTTC

clone_size: NA
d_call: TRBD1
j_call: TRBJ1-2
v_call: TRBV29-1
cdr3_aa: CSVEGGTVYGYTF
cdr3_nt: TGCAGCGTTGAAGGAGGGACAGTTTATGGCTACACCTTC

clone_size: NA
d_call: TRBD2
j_call: TRBJ2-5
v_call: TRBV20-1
cdr3_aa: CSAPMGGLAGLGEQYF
cdr3_nt: TGCAGTGCCCCGATGGGGGGACTAGCGGGATTGGGTGAGCAGTACTTC

clone_size: NA
d_call: NA
j_call: TRBJ1-2
v_call: TRBV6-5
cdr3_aa: CASRNAGGGSYGSTF
cdr3_nt: TGTGCCAGCAGAAATGCGGGGGGTGGGAGCTATGGCTCCACCTTC

clone_size: few
d_call: TRBD1
j_call: TRBJ2-1
v_call: TRBV29-1
cdr3_aa: CSAYSDRANNEQFF
cdr3_nt: TGCAGCGCCTACTCCGACAGGGCAAACAATGAGCAGTTCTTC

clone_size: NA
d_call: NA
j_call: TRBJ2-7
v_call: TRBV28
cdr3_aa: CASSSLVSYEQYF
cdr3_nt: TGTGCCAGCAGTTCCCTGGTCTCCTACGAGCAGTACTTC

clone_size: few
d_call: NA
j_call: TRBJ2-6
v_call: TRBV29-1
cdr3_aa: CSVPASGANVLTF
cdr3_nt: TGCAGCGTTCCGGCCTCTGGGGCCAACGTCCTGACTTTC

clone_size: NA
d_call: NA
j_call: TRBJ2-7
v_call: TRBV20-1
cdr3_aa: CSARGVGVWAEQYF
cdr3_nt: TGCAGTGCTAGAGGCGTTGGCGTGTGGGCCGAGCAGTACTTC

clone_size: NA
d_call: NA
j_call: TRBJ2-1
v_call: TRBV20-1
cdr3_aa: CSAVGSWNEQFF
cdr3_nt: TGCAGTGCGGTCGGGAGCTGGAATGAGCAGTTCTTC

clone_size: NA
d_call: TRBD2
j_call: TRBJ2-7
v_call: TRBV20-1
cdr3_aa: CSARAPLPAGDGYEQYF
cdr3_nt: TGCAGTGCTAGAGCCCCCCTCCCCGCGGGAGACGGATACGAGCAGTACTTC

clone_size: few
d_call: NA
j_call: TRBJ2-5
v_call: TRBV18
cdr3_aa: CASSPDWRETQYF
cdr3_nt: TGTGCCAGCTCACCTGATTGGCGAGAGACCCAGTACTTC

clone_size: NA
d_call: NA
j_call: TRBJ1-2
v_call: TRBV18
cdr3_aa: CASSPPGIRTGGYTF
cdr3_nt: TGTGCCAGCTCACCACCGGGGATCCGCACCGGTGGCTACACCTTC

clone_size: few
d_call: TRBD2
j_call: TRBJ2-1
v_call: TRBV20-1
cdr3_aa: CSARAPGLAGVVEQFF
cdr3_nt: TGCAGTGCTAGGGCTCCGGGACTAGCGGGAGTTGTTGAGCAGTTCTTC

clone_size: NA
d_call: TRBD2
j_call: TRBJ2-1
v_call: TRBV20-1
cdr3_aa: CSAKAGVAEQFF
cdr3_nt: TGCAGTGCTAAAGCGGGAGTGGCTGAGCAGTTCTTC